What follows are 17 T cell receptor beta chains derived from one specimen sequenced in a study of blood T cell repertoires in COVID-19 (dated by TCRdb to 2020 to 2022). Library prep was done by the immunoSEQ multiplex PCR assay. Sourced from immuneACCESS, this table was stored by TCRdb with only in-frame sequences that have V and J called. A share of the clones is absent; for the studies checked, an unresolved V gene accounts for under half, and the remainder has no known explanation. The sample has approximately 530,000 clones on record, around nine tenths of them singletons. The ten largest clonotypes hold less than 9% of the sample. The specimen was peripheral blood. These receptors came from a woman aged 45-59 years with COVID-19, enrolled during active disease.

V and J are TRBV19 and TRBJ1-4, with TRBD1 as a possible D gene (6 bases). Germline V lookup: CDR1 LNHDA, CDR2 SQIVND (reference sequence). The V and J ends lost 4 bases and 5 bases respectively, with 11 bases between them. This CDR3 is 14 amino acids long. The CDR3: CASSTDSQNEKLFF. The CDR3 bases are TGTGCCAGTAGTACGGACAGTCAGAATGAAAAACTGTTTTTT.

Written as DNA, the CDR3 is TGTGCCAGCAGTTTTCTGCGTTCACCCCTCCACTTT. Translated, it gives CASSFLRSPLHF. The chain recombines TRBV12-3 or TRBV12-4 with TRBJ1-6; D is uncertain. V was trimmed by 3 bases and J by 9 bases, leaving 6 bases between them. There are 12 residues in the CDR3.

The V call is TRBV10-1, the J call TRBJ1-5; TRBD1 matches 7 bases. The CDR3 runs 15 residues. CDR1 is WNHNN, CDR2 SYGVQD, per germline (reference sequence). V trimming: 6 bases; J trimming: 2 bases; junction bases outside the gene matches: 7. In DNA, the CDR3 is TGCGCCAGCAGGATGACAGGGAAAGGCAATCAGCCCCAGCATTTT. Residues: CASRMTGKGNQPQHF.

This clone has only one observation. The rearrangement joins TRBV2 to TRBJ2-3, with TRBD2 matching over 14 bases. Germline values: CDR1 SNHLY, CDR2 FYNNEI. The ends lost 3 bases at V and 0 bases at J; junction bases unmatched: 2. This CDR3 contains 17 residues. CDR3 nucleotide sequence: TGTGCCAGCAGTGAGTGGACTAGCGGGGGGAGCACAGATACGCAGTATTTT. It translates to CASSEWTSGGSTDTQYF.

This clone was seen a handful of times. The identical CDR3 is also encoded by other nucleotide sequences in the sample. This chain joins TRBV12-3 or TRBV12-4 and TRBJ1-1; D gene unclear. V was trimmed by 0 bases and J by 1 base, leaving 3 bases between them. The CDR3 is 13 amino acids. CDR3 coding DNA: TGTGCCAGCAGTTTAGCAGCGAACACTGAAGCTTTCTTT. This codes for CASSLAANTEAFF.

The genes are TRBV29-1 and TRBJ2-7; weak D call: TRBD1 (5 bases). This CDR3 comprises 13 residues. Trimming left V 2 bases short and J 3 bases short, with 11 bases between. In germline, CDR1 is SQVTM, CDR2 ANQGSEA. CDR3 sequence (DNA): TGCAGCGTTGAATCTGGGGCTGACTACGAGCAGTACTTC. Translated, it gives CSVESGADYEQYF.

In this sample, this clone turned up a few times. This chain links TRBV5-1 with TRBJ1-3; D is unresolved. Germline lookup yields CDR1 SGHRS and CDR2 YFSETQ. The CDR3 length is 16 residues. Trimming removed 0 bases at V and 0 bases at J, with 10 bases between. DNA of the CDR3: TGCGCCAGCAGCTTGGTGGGCCCTGGCTCTGGAAACACCATATATTTT. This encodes CASSLVGPGSGNTIYF.

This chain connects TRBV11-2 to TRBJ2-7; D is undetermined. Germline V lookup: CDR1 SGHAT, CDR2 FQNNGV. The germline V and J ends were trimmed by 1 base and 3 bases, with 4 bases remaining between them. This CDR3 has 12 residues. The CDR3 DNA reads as TGTGCCAGCAGCTTAGTCCTCTACGAGCAGTACTTC. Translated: CASSLVLYEQYF.

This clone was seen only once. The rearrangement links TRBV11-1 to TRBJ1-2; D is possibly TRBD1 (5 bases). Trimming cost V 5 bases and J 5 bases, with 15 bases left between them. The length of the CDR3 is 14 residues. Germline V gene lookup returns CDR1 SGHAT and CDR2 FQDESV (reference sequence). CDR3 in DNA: TGTGCCAGCAGCCTAGAGAACCAGGGATATGGCTACACCTTC. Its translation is CASSLENQGYGYTF.

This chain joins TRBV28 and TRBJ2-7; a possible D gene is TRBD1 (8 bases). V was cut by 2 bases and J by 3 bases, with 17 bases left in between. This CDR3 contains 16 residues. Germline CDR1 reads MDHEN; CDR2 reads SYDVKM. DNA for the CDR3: TGTGCCAGCAGTTTAGAGACCCACAGGGGGGGCTACGAGCAGTACTTC. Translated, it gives CASSLETHRGGYEQYF.

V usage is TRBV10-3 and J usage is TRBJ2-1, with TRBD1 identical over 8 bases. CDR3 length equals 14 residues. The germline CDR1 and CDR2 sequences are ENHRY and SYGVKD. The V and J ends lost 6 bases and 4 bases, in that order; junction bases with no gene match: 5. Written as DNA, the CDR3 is TGTGCCATCAGGCCCGACAGGGGTTACAATGAGCAGTTCTTC. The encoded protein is CAIRPDRGYNEQFF.

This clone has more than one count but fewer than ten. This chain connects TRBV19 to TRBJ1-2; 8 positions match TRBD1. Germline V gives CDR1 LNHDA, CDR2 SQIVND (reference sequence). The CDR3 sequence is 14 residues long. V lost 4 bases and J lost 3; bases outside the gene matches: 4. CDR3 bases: TGTGCCAGTAGTAGACAGGGGCCTTACTATGGCTACACCTTC. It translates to CASSRQGPYYGYTF.

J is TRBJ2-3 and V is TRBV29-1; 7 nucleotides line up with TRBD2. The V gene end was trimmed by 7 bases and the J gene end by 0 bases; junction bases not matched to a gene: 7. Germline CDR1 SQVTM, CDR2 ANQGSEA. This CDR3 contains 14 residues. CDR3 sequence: CSAAGVTSTDTQYF. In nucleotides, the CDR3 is TGCAGCGCCGCGGGGGTTACTAGCACAGATACGCAGTATTTT.

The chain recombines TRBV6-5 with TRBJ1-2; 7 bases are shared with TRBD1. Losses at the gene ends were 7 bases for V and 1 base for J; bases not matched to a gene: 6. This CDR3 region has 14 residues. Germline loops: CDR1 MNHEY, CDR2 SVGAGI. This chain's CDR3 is CASNPGQNNYGYTF. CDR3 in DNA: TGTGCCAGCAACCCGGGACAGAATAACTATGGCTACACCTTC.

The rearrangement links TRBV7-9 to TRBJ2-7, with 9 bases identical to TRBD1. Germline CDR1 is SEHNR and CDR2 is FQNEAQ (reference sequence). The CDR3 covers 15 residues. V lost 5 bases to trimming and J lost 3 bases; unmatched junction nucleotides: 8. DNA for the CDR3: TGTGCCAGCAGCCAAGGTGTGGGACAGGGCTACGAGCAGTACTTC. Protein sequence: CASSQGVGQGYEQYF.

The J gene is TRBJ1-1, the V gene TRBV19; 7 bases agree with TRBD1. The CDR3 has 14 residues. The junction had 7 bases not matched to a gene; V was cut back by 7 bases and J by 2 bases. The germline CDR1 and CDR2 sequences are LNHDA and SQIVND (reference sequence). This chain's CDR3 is CASKGAGGNTEAFF. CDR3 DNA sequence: TGTGCCAGTAAGGGGGCTGGGGGAAACACTGAAGCTTTCTTT.

The CDR3 loop reads CASSHPTGEGEKLFF. In DNA, the CDR3 is TGTGCCAGCAGCCACCCGACAGGGGAGGGTGAAAAACTGTTTTTT. The rearrangement uses TRBV28 and TRBJ1-4; 8 bases are shared with TRBD1. The CDR3 spans 15 residues. The V gene end was trimmed by 6 bases and the J gene end by 7 bases; junction bases not matched to a gene: 10. The germline V gene encodes CDR1 MDHEN and CDR2 SYDVKM.